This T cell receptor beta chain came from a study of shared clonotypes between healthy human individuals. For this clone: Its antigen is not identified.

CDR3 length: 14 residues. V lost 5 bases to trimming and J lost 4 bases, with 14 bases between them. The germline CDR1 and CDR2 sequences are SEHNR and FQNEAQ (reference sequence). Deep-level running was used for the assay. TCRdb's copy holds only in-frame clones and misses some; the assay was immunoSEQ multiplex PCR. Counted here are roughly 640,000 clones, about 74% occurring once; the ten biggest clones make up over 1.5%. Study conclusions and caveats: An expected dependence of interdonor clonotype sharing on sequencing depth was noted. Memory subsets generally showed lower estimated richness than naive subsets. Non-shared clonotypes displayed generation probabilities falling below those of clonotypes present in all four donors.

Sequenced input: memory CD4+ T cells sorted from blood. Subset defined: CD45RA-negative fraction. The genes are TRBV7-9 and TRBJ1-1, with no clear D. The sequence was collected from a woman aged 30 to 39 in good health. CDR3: CASSPMDGVTEAFF. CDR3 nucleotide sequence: TGTGCCAGCAGCCCGATGGACGGGGTCACTGAAGCTTTCTTT.